This T cell receptor (beta chain) was identified in a study of response to subunit inactivated influenza vaccine. The CDR3 has 15 amino acids. Trimming left V 5 bases short and J 2 bases short, with 15 bases between. Germline-derived CDR1 and CDR2 are SGHAT and FQNNGV. TCRdb independently ran MiXCR on the RT-PCR reads; one entry per CDR3 protein. The repertoire consists of hundreds of thousands of distinct CDR3 sequences, with approximately 14% occurring once and the leading ten covering 6% to 8%. The rearrangement joins TRBV11-2 to TRBJ2-5; perhaps TRBD1 as D (5 bases). The specimen comprised PBMCs from blood, sampled 14 days before vaccination. The TCR originated in a man in his fifties or sixties who received an inactivated influenza vaccine. CDR3 coding DNA: TGTGCCAGCAGCCAGGGCGTAGTTCAACAAGAGACCCAGTACTTC. It encodes CASSQGVVQQETQYF. The full variable domain, in which reference TRBV11-2 and TRBJ2-5 provide the parts outside the CDR3, is EAGVAQSPRYKIIEKRQSVAFWCNPISGHATLYWYQQILGQGPKLLIQFQNNGVVDDSQLPKDRFSAERLKGVDSTLKIQPAKLEDSAVYLCASSQGVVQQETQYFGPGTRLLVL.